The next 9 T cell receptor beta chains were all read from a single sample in a study of patients and donors after allogeneic stem cell transplantation. MiXCR was run by TCRdb on the RT-PCR reads, yielding one entry per CDR3 protein. The data contain roughly 880,000 distinct CDR3 sequences, 15% to 20% of them singletons. Sequencing used blood, either unsorted or a sorted T cell fraction (not recorded which). These receptors were collected from a human donor who was either an allogeneic HSCT recipient or a stem cell or donor lymphocyte infusion donor (not recorded which). It is not recorded whose cells these are; they may come from a transplant donor.

This rearrangement joins TRBV2 to TRBJ2-7; D is perhaps TRBD1 (7 bases). The ends were cut back, 2 bases at V and 7 bases at J, with 15 bases in the middle. Germline-derived CDR1 and CDR2 are SNHLY and FYNNEI. This CDR3 spans 14 amino acids. CDR3 sequence reads: CASSELEGASEQYF. DNA for the CDR3: TGTGCCAGCAGTGAATTGGAGGGGGCGAGTGAGCAGTACTTC.

This clonotype was observed a few times. In DNA, the CDR3 is TGTGCCAGCAGTTACTCGACCAACGATGGGCCAGATACGCAGTATTTT. It specifies CASSYSTNDGPDTQYF. The chain is built from TRBV6-2 or TRBV6-3 and TRBJ2-3; no definite D call. Germline values: CDR1 MNHEY, CDR2 SVGEGT. V was cut by 0 bases and J by 4 bases, with 14 bases left in between. The CDR3 has 16 residues.

In this sample, this clonotype turned up a few times. The chain carries TRBV20-1 and TRBJ2-4, with D possibly matching TRBD2 (6 bases). CDR3 length equals 15 residues. Trimming cost V 5 bases and J 0 bases, with 14 bases left between them. The germline V gene has CDR1 DFQATT and CDR2 SNEGSKA (reference sequence). The CDR3: CSACGLSLAKNIQYF. As DNA, the CDR3 is TGCAGTGCTTGTGGACTATCCCTAGCCAAAAACATTCAGTACTTC.

The chain is built from TRBV5-6 and TRBJ2-1; 7 bases agree with TRBD1. The ends lost 0 bases at V and 8 bases at J; junction bases unmatched: 17. CDR1 is SGHDT, CDR2 YYEEEE, per germline. The CDR3 runs 18 residues. The CDR3 region is CASSLALGFGTVSYEQFF. CDR3 nucleotide sequence: TGTGCCAGCAGCTTGGCGTTGGGATTCGGGACAGTTTCGTATGAGCAGTTCTTC.

The V call is TRBV7-9, the J call TRBJ2-3; 7 positions match TRBD2. V lost 5 bases to trimming and J lost 4 bases; unmatched junction nucleotides: 12. The germline V gene encodes CDR1 SEHNR and CDR2 FQNEAQ (reference sequence). This CDR3 region has 16 residues. The CDR3 reads CASSPLGGERADTQYF. The CDR3 DNA follows: TGTGCCAGCAGCCCCTTGGGGGGGGAGAGAGCAGATACGCAGTATTTT.

This clonotype was observed a few times. This chain joins TRBV6-1 and TRBJ2-2; D not resolved. Germline-derived CDR1 and CDR2 are MNHNS and SASEGT. CDR3 size: 13 residues. Trimming left V 7 bases short and J 0 bases short, with 6 bases between. The DNA of the CDR3 is TGTGCCAGCAATTTAGCGAACACCGGGGAGCTGTTTTTT. It codes for CASNLANTGELFF.

This clonotype was seen a single time. The gene calls are TRBV20-1 and TRBJ1-1; 9 nucleotides agree with TRBD1. The CDR3 covers 14 residues. With V trimmed by 2 bases and J by 5 bases, 6 bases remained unmatched. Germline CDR1 and CDR2: DFQATT and SNEGSKA (reference sequence). CDR3 coding DNA: TGCAGTGCTAGAACCCTGACAGGGGGAACTGAAGCTTTCTTT. This encodes CSARTLTGGTEAFF.

This clonotype occurred many times. V and J are TRBV20-1 and TRBJ2-1; 12 bases are a match to TRBD2. This CDR3 is built from 15 residues. CDR1 DFQATT and CDR2 SNEGSKA come from the germline V gene (reference sequence). Trimming took 6 bases from V and 9 from J; bases not matched to a gene: 12. The CDR3 protein is CSAPSLAGGLVEQFF. The CDR3 nucleotides read TGCAGTGCCCCAAGTCTAGCGGGGGGGCTTGTTGAGCAGTTCTTC.

The rearrangement joins TRBV7-2 to TRBJ2-7, with 9 nucleotides matching TRBD1. Germline V gives CDR1 SGHTA, CDR2 FQGNSA. V gave up 5 bases and J gave up 6 bases; unmatched junction bases: 11. The CDR3 sequence is 15 residues long. The CDR3 reads CASSTQSGQGAEQYF. The CDR3 bases are TGTGCCAGCAGCACGCAATCGGGACAGGGAGCCGAGCAGTACTTC.